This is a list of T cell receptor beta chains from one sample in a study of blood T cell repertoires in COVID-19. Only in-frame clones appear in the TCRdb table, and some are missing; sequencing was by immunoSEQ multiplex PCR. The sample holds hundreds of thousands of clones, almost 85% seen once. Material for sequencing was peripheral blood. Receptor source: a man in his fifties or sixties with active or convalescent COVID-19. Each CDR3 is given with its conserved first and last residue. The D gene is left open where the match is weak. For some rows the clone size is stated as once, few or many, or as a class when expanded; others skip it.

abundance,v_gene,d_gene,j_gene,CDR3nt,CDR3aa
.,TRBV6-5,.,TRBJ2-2,TGTGCCAGCAGTTTAAGACAGAACACCGGGGAGCTGTTTTTT,CASSLRQNTGELFF
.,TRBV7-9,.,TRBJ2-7,TGTGCCAGCACTCCACCTCAACCGACAGGCCTCTACGAGCAGTACTTC,CASTPPQPTGLYEQYF
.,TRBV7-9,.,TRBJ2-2,TGTGCCAGCAGCTTAATACATCTCAAGCTGTTTTTT,CASSLIHLKLFF
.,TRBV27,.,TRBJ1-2,TGTGCCAGCAGTTTAACTCCCAGGGCCTCTAACTATGGCTACACCTTC,CASSLTPRASNYGYTF
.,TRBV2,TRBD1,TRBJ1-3,TGTGCCAGCAGCCCCGTGACAGGGTACGGAAACACCATATATTTT,CASSPVTGYGNTIYF
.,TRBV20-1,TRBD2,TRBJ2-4,TGCAGTGCTAGTCGGAGACTAGCGGGAGTCGGGAACATTCAGTACTTC,CSASRRLAGVGNIQYF
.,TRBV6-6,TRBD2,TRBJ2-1,TGTGCCAGCAGTACCGGGACTAGCGGGAGAGCTTATGAGCAGTTCTTC,CASSTGTSGRAYEQFF
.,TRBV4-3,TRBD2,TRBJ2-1,TGCGCCAGCAGCCAGGCAACGGCGGGAGCGTTGAATGAGCAGTTCTTC,CASSQATAGALNEQFF
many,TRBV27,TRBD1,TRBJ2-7,TGTGCCAGCAATGCACAGGGGGTTGGAGCGTCCTACGAGCAGTACTTC,CASNAQGVGASYEQYF
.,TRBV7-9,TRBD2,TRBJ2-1,TGTGCCAGCAGCGGACTGGCGGGAGGGCCCAATGAGCAGTTCTTC,CASSGLAGGPNEQFF
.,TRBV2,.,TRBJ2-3,TGTGCCAGCAGTCGGCAGGCCTTTAGCACAGATACGCAGTATTTT,CASSRQAFSTDTQYF
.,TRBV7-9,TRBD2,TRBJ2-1,TGTGCCAGCAGCTTAGTCGTGGTTAGCGGGAGCTACAATGAGCAGTTCTTC,CASSLVVVSGSYNEQFF
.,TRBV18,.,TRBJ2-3,TGTGCCAGCTCACTCCCGGGCCAGGGGGATACGCAGTATTTT,CASSLPGQGDTQYF
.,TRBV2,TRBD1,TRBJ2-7,TGTGCCAGCTGGGCGGACAGGGTAGCCTACGAGCAGTACTTC,CASWADRVAYEQYF
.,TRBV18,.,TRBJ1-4,TGTGCCAGCTCACTAAGAGGGGGAGATGAAAAACTGTTTTTT,CASSLRGGDEKLFF
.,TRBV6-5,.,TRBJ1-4,TGTGCCAGCAGCTCCCAGGCTGCTAATGAAAAACTGTTTTTT,CASSSQAANEKLFF
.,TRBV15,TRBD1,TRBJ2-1,TGTGCCACCAGCAGACCCGGGACAGGGGGTTACAATGAGCAGTTCTTC,CATSRPGTGGYNEQFF
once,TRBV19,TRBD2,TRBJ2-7,TGTGCCAGTAGTCTTCTTCTGGCTAGCGGGATTTCCTACGAGCAGTACTTC,CASSLLLASGISYEQYF
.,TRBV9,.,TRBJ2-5,TGTGCCAGCAGCTCCCAGGTGGGGGGTTCAGAGACCCAGTACTTC,CASSSQVGGSETQYF
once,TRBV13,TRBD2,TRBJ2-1,TGTGCCAGCAGCAGGATGACTAGCGGGAGACAAAATGAGCAGTTCTTC,CASSRMTSGRQNEQFF
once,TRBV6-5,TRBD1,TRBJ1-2,TGTGCCAGCAAGGGACAGGGGAAAAACTATGGCTACACCTTC,CASKGQGKNYGYTF
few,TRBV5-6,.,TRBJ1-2,TGTGCCAGCAGCTTGGCCGGGGACGGGGGCTATGGCTACACCTTC,CASSLAGDGGYGYTF
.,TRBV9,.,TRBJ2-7,TGTGCCAGCAGCGTACCCCCGACGGGCGAGCAGTACTTC,CASSVPPTGEQYF
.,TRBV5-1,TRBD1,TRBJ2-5,TGCGCCAGCGATCGGACAGGCCTTAACCAAGAGACCCAGTACTTC,CASDRTGLNQETQYF
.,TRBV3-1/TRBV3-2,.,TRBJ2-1,TGTGCCAGCAGCCAAGATCTTCCTAGCTTGAGCTCCTACAATGAGCAGTTCTTC,CASSQDLPSLSSYNEQFF
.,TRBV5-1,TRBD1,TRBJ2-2,TGCGCCAGCAGCACGGACAGGGCGGACACCGGGGAGCTGTTTTTT,CASSTDRADTGELFF
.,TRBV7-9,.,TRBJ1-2,TGTGCCAGCAGCTTAGAGGAGGGTTGGGGCTACACCTTC,CASSLEEGWGYTF
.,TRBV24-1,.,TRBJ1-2,TGTGCCACCAGTGATTTTAGGGGCTATGGCTACACCTTC,CATSDFRGYGYTF
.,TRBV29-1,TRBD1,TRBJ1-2,TGCAGCGTCGATGGACAGGACTATGGCTACACCTTC,CSVDGQDYGYTF
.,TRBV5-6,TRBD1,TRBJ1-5,TGTGCCAGCAGCTTTGCTGGGACAGGGGGCCAGCCCCAGCATTTT,CASSFAGTGGQPQHF
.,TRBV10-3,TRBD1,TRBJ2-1,TGTGCCATCAGTGGGGACAGGGGGCGCCATAGCGGGGACTACAATGAGCAGTTCTTC,CAISGDRGRHSGDYNEQFF
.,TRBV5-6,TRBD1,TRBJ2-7,TGTGCCAGCAGCTTCGGGACAGCCTACGAGCAGTACTTC,CASSFGTAYEQYF
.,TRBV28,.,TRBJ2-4,TGTGCCAGCAGTTTTGTCCGGGACACACGGAAAAACATTCAGTACTTC,CASSFVRDTRKNIQYF